Given below is one T cell receptor beta chain in context. The same CDR3 arises from other DNA sequences in this sample as well. CD45RO-negative cells were positively selected for CCR7, leaving out terminally differentiated effector memory CD45RA+ cells. These data come from a study of shared clonotypes between healthy human individuals. Assay used: immunoSEQ multiplex PCR; TCRdb lists only in-frame clones, some missing. The sample contains under 850,000 clones, almost 95% of which appear only once. The clonotype originates from a man between 25 and 39 years old in good health. The source material was naive CD8+ T cells sorted from blood.

In nucleotides, the CDR3 is TGTGCCAGCAGTCCGGGACAGGGACCTAACGAGCAGTACTTC. This translates into CASSPGQGPNEQYF. V is TRBV11-1 and J is TRBJ2-7, with 9 positions matching TRBD1. Germline CDR1 reads SGHAT; CDR2 reads FQDESV (reference sequence). This CDR3 contains 14 residues. V was pared by 6 bases and J by 5 bases, with 8 bases of the junction left unmatched.